This TCR beta chain derives from a study of molecular identifiers for immune sequencing clone quantification listed by TCRdb under 2018. For the wider study: In a replicate experiment, RNA from around 20,000 or 100,000 naive CD8 T cells was split into five aliquots, four of which were sequenced. CD8 T cells were used in a methods study to benchmark molecular-identifier clustering-based TCR repertoire sequencing (MIDCIRS) and TCR RNA copy counting.

A note on this clonotype: What this receptor recognizes is not known. This clone may be a read error of a much larger clone one base away. A read error is likely, as this CDR3 ends without the conserved phenylalanine or tryptophan.

The CDR3 is 14 residues long, ends included. Only the CDR3 part of the read is kept: 42 bases, read in frame from the first base. CDR1 and CDR2, looked up from the germline V gene, are SQVTM and ANQGSEA. V is pruned by 7 bases and J by 0 bases, leaving 9 bases of the junction without a gene match. The paper as a whole reports these results and caveats: Modeling indicated about 3.1 TCR RNA copies recovered per cell, compared with roughly 10 by digital PCR, which implies a capture efficiency of around 29%. The naive libraries included spiked-in Jurkat TCR RNA (roughly eleven copies' worth), and this Jurkat TCR RNA is not part of the donor repertoire. Clones above 20 RNA copies held over 98% of molecules in CMV-specific effector cells but under 1% in naive cells. Even against a background of 750,000 to 1,000,000 naive CD8 T cells, spiked-in Jurkat TCR RNA amounting to a single cell's worth was reported to be detectable. When barcode sub-clustering was omitted, TCR diversity was inflated by chimeric consensus sequences, with chimeras reaching as high as 47%. The sizes of highly expanded clones could end up underestimated when identical TCR molecules share a barcode.

Libraries of naive CD8 T cells were generated from roughly 21,000 to 960,000 sorted cells, with 10%, 30% or 50% of the purified RNA used. On a BD FACSAria II, naive CD8 T cells were FACS-sorted as CD8+CD4-CCR7+CD45RA+ and collected into RLT Plus buffer. To test detection sensitivity, Jurkat RNA equivalent to roughly nine TCR copies was spiked into samples of roughly 18,000-1,100,000 naive CD8 T cells. CD8 T cells were enriched with RosetteSep CD8+ T Cell Enrichment Cocktail and Ficoll-Paque, followed by ACK red cell lysis. The library was obtained by PCR. Reads for this sample came from an Illumina HiSeq 4000. Preparation of bulk TCR libraries followed a previously described approach, with the TCR primers listed in Table S5. Purification of total RNA was performed with the Qiagen AllPrep DNA/RNA kit. Before analysis, reads from multiple sequencing runs of the same library were pooled. In the original analysis: Only reads with exact TCR constant sequence were kept, trimmed to 150 nt, and grouped by their 12-nt molecular barcodes. Reads inside each barcode group were sub-clustered using a 15% Levenshtein threshold, and a quality-weighted consensus sequence was constructed for each RNA molecule. Non-functional sequences were excluded, and lower-count sequences lying one edit away from another sequence were also excluded. On the basis of fitting two negative binomial distributions, barcode sub-clusters with fewer than 20% of the maximum read count were discarded. TCRdb took the public reads, trimmed them with fastp at Q25, ran MiXCR for clone calling and kept in-frame beta chains. CDR3 protein sequences are deduplicated, and each keeps its most common genes and DNA. The V and J calls, along with clone size, are taken from TCRdb and not from the paper's own processing. The sample table lists under 650,000 distinct CDR3 sequences, 15% to 20% of them with a count of one. Jointly, the top ten make up about 0.9% of the sample.

Sequencing input: naive CD8+ T cells from blood, with Jurkat cell RNA spiked in. The cell subset or site label, read with the paper, signifies: FACS-sorted CD8+CD4-CCR7+CD45RA+ naive T cells. This receptor was obtained from a human donor in good health. Some libraries in this study had Jurkat cell RNA spiked in. The sequence is built from TRBV29-1 and TRBJ2-7; 7 of the junction bases match TRBD2. The CDR3 reads as follows: CSAAGVGGSYEQYY. The DNA is as follows: TGCAGCGCTGCGGGGGTGGGCGGCTCCTACGAGCAGTACTAC.